The present T cell receptor (beta chain) was sequenced within a study of T-cell reconstitution after alpha-beta-depleted transplantation in children. Preparation of the TCRbeta library involved a method that used unique molecular identifiers. MiXCR, applied by TCRdb to the PCR reads, yields one record per CDR3 protein. The sample yields about 350,000 distinct CDR3 sequences, about 14% seen once. Sequencing was performed on PBMCs, taken from the stem cell graft. The TCR sequence derives from a human donor who donated a stem cell graft to a child with Fanconi anemia.

The CDR3 is CATGTLRADTQYF. Here the CDR3 DNA reads TGTGCCACCGGGACACTGAGAGCAGATACGCAGTATTTT. The V gene is TRBV13, the J gene TRBJ2-3, with D tentatively TRBD1 (6 bases). The CDR3 covers 13 residues. Germline V CDR1 and CDR2: PRHDT, FYEKMQ (reference sequence). The V and J ends lost 10 bases and 4 bases respectively, with 15 bases between them.